This TCR beta chain comes out of a study of control samples from healthy donors and cancer patients. Germline V gives CDR1 SGHDN, CDR2 FVKESK. V dropped 2 bases and J dropped 8 bases, with 15 bases sitting between them. The CDR3 has 15 amino acids. Profiling relied on immunoSEQ multiplex PCR, and the TCRdb table lists in-frame clones only, not all of them. Found here are some 130,000 clones, approximately 90% of them singletons; the top ten hold around 2.1%. This sequence was found in a woman aged 45 to 65 in good health. Source material: blood. The chain carries TRBV14 and TRBJ1-4, with TRBD1 as a possible D gene (5 bases). The CDR3 DNA reads TGTGCCAGCAGCCAAAAAGGAGGGGCAGGGGAAAAACTGTTTTTT. It translates to CASSQKGGAGEKLFF. The full variable domain, rest sourced from reference TRBV14 and TRBJ1-4, is EAGVTQFPSHSVIEKGQTVTLRCDPISGHDNLYWYRRVMGKEIKFLLHFVKESKQDESGMPNNRFLAERTGGTYSTLKVQPAELEDSGVYFCASSQKGGAGEKLFFGSGTQLSVL.